These 9 T cell receptor beta chains share one sample of origin, sequenced in a study of memory CD4+ T cells and cytomegalovirus serostatus. The sort gate was single viable CD3+CD4+CD8-CD45RO+ cells for memory CD4+ T cells. Sequencing was performed with immunoSEQ multiplex PCR; in TCRdb, only in-frame clones are kept and a portion is missing. The table shows 50,000 to 65,000 clones, with around 82% occurring only once. The specimen sequenced was memory CD4+ T cells from blood. The receptors stem from an adult in good health and CMV-seropositive.

The rearrangement uses TRBV7-9 and TRBJ2-5; D is possibly TRBD1 (6 bases). Germline values: CDR1 SEHNR, CDR2 FQNEAQ (reference sequence). The CDR3 covers 15 residues. Trimming pared 3 bases from V and 1 base from J, leaving 12 bases between. The DNA of the CDR3 is TGTGCCAGCAGCTTGTGGATGGGGGCCCAAGAGACCCAGTACTTC. Its protein is CASSLWMGAQETQYF.

The chain recombines TRBV19 with TRBJ2-7, with a tentative D call TRBD2 (5 bases). CDR1 and CDR2 (germline): LNHDA, SQIVND (reference sequence). This CDR3 spans 14 amino acids. The V end lost 3 bases, the J end lost 4 bases, and 13 bases lay between the germline ends. The CDR3 loop reads CASSISGRTYEQYF. DNA of the CDR3: TGTGCCAGTAGTATTTCGGGCAGGACTTACGAGCAGTACTTC.

The chain uses TRBV7-6 and TRBJ2-5, with unresolved D. The CDR3 runs to 12 residues. CDR1 SGHVS and CDR2 FNYEAQ come from the germline V gene. Trimming cost V 4 bases and J 5 bases, with 8 bases left between them. The DNA of the CDR3 is TGTGCCAGCAGCTCGGCTCAGGAGACCCAGTACTTC. It specifies CASSSAQETQYF.

The chain recombines TRBV10-3 with TRBJ2-5; D perhaps matches TRBD1 (6 bases). The CDR3 consists of 13 residues. V gave up 4 bases and J gave up 7 bases, with 13 bases separating them. The germline V gene encodes CDR1 ENHRY and CDR2 SYGVKD. CDR3 in amino acids: CAISGPGAGTQYF. The CDR3 DNA follows: TGTGCCATCAGTGGCCCAGGGGCAGGGACCCAGTACTTC.

The chain has TRBV2 and TRBJ2-7; 8 positions agree with TRBD1. The CDR3 is 13 residues long. The trim removed 6 bases at V and 5 bases at J, leaving 6 bases unmatched. Germline CDR1 SNHLY, CDR2 FYNNEI. In nucleotides, the CDR3 is TGTGCCAGCAGGGGATGGACAGGGAACGAGCAGTACTTC. Its protein product is CASRGWTGNEQYF.

The V and J genes are TRBV6-4 and TRBJ2-2, with D maybe TRBD1 (6 bases). This CDR3 region has 14 residues. V was cut by 5 bases and J by 4 bases, with 11 bases left in between. Germline V lookup: CDR1 MRHNA, CDR2 SNTAGT. The CDR3 reads CASSTGLSTGELFF. In nucleotides, the CDR3 is TGTGCCAGCAGTACAGGGCTGAGCACCGGGGAGCTGTTTTTT.

The rearrangement joins TRBV7-8 to TRBJ2-3; 9 bases are shared with TRBD2. The CDR3 has 16 amino acids. Germline assignment: CDR1 SGHVS and CDR2 FQNEAQ. The V gene end was trimmed by 6 bases and the J gene end by 4 bases; junction bases not matched to a gene: 11. Here the CDR3 DNA reads TGTGCCAGCAGTTTGCAGCGGGAGGCTCGCCCAGATACGCAGTATTTT. This codes for CASSLQREARPDTQYF.

V and J are TRBV7-9 and TRBJ1-1; D unresolved. In germline, CDR1 is SEHNR, CDR2 FQNEAQ (reference sequence). V was shortened by 4 bases and J by 0 bases, with 18 bases between the two germline ends. CDR3 length equals 17 residues. As DNA, the CDR3 is TGTGCCAGCAGCTCCCCGACCGTAAGCCTAATGAACACTGAAGCTTTCTTT. It specifies CASSSPTVSLMNTEAFF.

This clone came up a few times. This specimen includes other DNA sequences encoding the same CDR3. The chain uses TRBV5-4 and TRBJ2-1; D possibly corresponds to TRBD2 (5 bases). Looked up from germline, CDR1 is SGHNT and CDR2 is YYREEE (reference sequence). CDR3 size: 15 residues. V dropped 4 bases and J dropped 4 bases, with 15 bases sitting between them. In DNA form, the CDR3 reads TGTGCCAGCAGCGTAACTAGTGGGCTTTACAATGAGCAGTTCTTC. Its protein product is CASSVTSGLYNEQFF.